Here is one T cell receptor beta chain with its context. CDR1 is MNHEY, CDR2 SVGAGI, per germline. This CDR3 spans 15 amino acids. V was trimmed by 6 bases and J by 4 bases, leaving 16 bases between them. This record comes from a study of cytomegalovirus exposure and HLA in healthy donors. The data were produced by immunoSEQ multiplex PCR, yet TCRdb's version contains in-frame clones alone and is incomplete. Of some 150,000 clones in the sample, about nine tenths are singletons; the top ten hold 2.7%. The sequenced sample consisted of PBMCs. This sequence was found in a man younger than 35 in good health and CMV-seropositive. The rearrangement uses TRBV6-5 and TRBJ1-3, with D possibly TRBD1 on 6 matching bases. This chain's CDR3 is CASSLTWTEGNTIYF. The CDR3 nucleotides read TGTGCCAGCAGCCTGACCTGGACAGAAGGAAACACCATATATTTT.